This is a list of T cell receptor beta chains from one sample in a study of regulatory T cells in long-lasting Graves disease. A single record per CDR3 protein comes from TCRdb applying MiXCR to the multiplex PCR reads. The sample records roughly 380,000 distinct CDR3 sequences, roughly a sixth being singletons. The sequenced sample was peripheral blood mononuclear cells (PBMCs), obtained at new diagnosis, from a patient treated with antithyroid drugs. Receptors were obtained from a female donor with Graves disease. Both conserved end residues are part of each CDR3.

TRBV5-6	TRBJ1-5	CASSLFPGTSNQPQHF
TRBV7-2	TRBJ2-1	CASSLGTSGVNEQFF
TRBV20-1	TRBJ2-3	CSARTFEVLAEPGQYF
TRBV7-9	TRBJ2-5	CASSLAQGEGETQYF
TRBV4-1	TRBJ1-5	CASSQVSVNQPQHF
TRBV7-9	TRBJ2-3	CASSLERGVTDTQYF
TRBV7-2	TRBJ2-5	CASSRHWETQYF
TRBV19	TRBJ1-2	CASKRTNYGYTF
TRBV20-1	TRBJ1-1	CSATSPRKVTEAFF
TRBV9	TRBJ2-7	CASSVGRASYEQYF
TRBV20-1	TRBJ2-3	CSARMSQGGDTQYF
TRBV11-1	TRBJ1-1	CASSSPEKREAFF
TRBV27	TRBJ2-2	CASSLGLARELFF
TRBV24-1	TRBJ2-5	CATSDRTGGETQYF
TRBV7-3	TRBJ2-1	CASSLVGSGRYNEQFF
TRBV20-1	TRBJ2-7	CSAKGLAGSYEQYF
TRBV7-9	TRBJ2-1	CASSESGGFPYNEQFF
TRBV24-1	TRBJ1-5	CATSDFSHQPQHF
TRBV6-5	TRBJ1-3	CASSYAAPGNTIYF
TRBV12-3/TRBV12-4	TRBJ1-2	CASRAGGWGYGYTF
TRBV19	TRBJ2-7	CASSPDLPPGGEQYF
TRBV25-1	TRBJ2-3	CASSAWGSGAGAADTQYF
TRBV9	TRBJ1-1	CASSVVTANTEAFF
TRBV12-3/TRBV12-4	TRBJ1-2	CASSPRAGLNYGYTF
TRBV9	TRBJ2-1	CASSSRTGTLLNEQFF
TRBV20-1	TRBJ2-1	CSATGTSGGSYNEQFF
TRBV4-3	TRBJ1-2	CASSQDQTGAFYGYTF
TRBV9	TRBJ2-1	CASSVGAGARHNEQFF
TRBV7-2	TRBJ2-3	CASSMGTGGSTDTQYF